This T cell receptor beta chain was retrieved from a study of CD8+ T cells in alopecia areata. Background on the study: Tofacitinib ran 6 to 18 months, followed by 6 months off drug. Whole-study results and caveats: On tofacitinib, scalp and blood still held many of the expanded lesional clones. Relative to mice, TCR sharing across patients was less clear, a difference possibly HLA-related. Researchers say the link of baseline CD8+ expansion to response remains uncertain, with one nonresponder.

Isolated RNA was reverse transcribed into cDNA used as the sequencing template. This table comes from immunoSEQ multiplex PCR, and its TCRdb copy is limited to in-frame clones, with some not included. In the table there are around 200,000 clones, 60% of which are singletons. As for this clone: Its antigen remains unidentified.

Treatment indicated: oral pan-JAK inhibitor, 5-10 mg twice daily. The TCR comes from a human donor with alopecia areata. The sequences come from CD4+ T cells sorted from blood, collected at week 4, from a patient treated with tofacitinib.

As DNA, the CDR3 is TGTGCCTGGAGTGTCGGGGGTGTCTTGGGCAATCAGCCCCAGCATTTT. Translation gives CAWSVGGVLGNQPQHF. The genes are TRBV30 and TRBJ1-5, with D perhaps matching TRBD1 (5 bases). The CDR3 runs 16 residues. The germline CDR1 and CDR2 sequences are GTSNPN and SVGIG (reference sequence). Trimming removed 0 bases at V and 2 bases at J, with 14 bases between.